This TCR beta chain came from a study of regulatory T cells in long-lasting Graves disease. General observations from the study: Rather than thyroid tissue, only peripheral blood underwent study.

The V gene lost 2 bases and the J gene lost 2 bases, with 13 bases spanning the gap. The germline CDR1 and CDR2 sequences are SGHTA and FQGTGA. The CDR3 totals 15 residues. Concerning this clonotype itself: Its matching antigen is unknown.

Investigators prepared the TCR beta libraries by applying iRepertoire HTBI primers and Arm-PCR of CDR3 regions. TCRdb passed the multiplex PCR reads through MiXCR, listing each CDR3 protein once. The table has about 520,000 distinct CDR3 sequences, around 13% seen once; the top ten hold about 8.9%. The time point denotes: newly diagnosed GD, antithyroid drugs for less than 3 months. PBMC-extracted RNA yielded the TCR library. The same sample was also used in a study of T cells in Graves' hyperthyroidism and ophthalmopathy.

The starting material was peripheral blood mononuclear cells (PBMCs), obtained at new diagnosis, from a patient treated with antithyroid drugs. The chain has TRBV7-3 and TRBJ2-7; TRBD1 or TRBD2 may be the D gene (5 bases each). The sequence derives from a woman in her twenties or thirties with Graves disease. This chain's CDR3 is CASSLQTGTTYEQYF. The CDR3 DNA follows: TGTGCCAGCAGCTTACAAACCGGGACCACCTACGAGCAGTACTTC.